This TCR beta chain stems from a study of control samples from healthy donors and cancer patients (dated by TCRdb to between 2020 and 2021). Based on the germline V gene, the CDR1 and CDR2 sequences are SNHLY and FYNNEI. The germline V and J ends show losses of 6 bases and 6 bases respectively, and no gene match explains 9 bases of the junction. From its cysteine to its phenylalanine, the CDR3 spans 14 amino acids. The CDR3 DNA has 42 bases and is translated from base 1. Of note for this clone: This receptor's antigen is unknown. Base qualities are not recorded, but no much larger clone differs from it by a single base.

Preparation of the library involved the immunoSEQ multiplex PCR assay. Sourced from immuneACCESS, this table was stored by TCRdb with only in-frame sequences that have V and J called. A share of the clones is absent; for the studies checked, an unresolved V gene accounts for under half, and the remainder has no known explanation. For this sample the table gives around 130,000 clones, of which about 88% were detected only once. Of the sample, around 3% is held by the ten largest clones. Sequenced sample: blood. The sequence is built from TRBV2 and TRBJ2-7; 9 central nucleotides agree with TRBD1. The clonotype originates from a man aged 45 to 65 in good health. The sequenced DNA: TGTGCCAGCAGCAGGACAGGGGCGGTTTCCGAGCAGTACTTC. Translated, this gives CASSRTGAVSEQYF.